What follows are 23 T cell receptor beta chains derived from one specimen sequenced in a study of blood T cell dynamics during melanoma immunotherapy. The data were produced by immunoSEQ multiplex PCR, yet TCRdb's version contains in-frame clones alone and is incomplete. Among 10,000 to 15,000 clones listed, 86% were seen once. The time point denotes: pre-treatment baseline. This sample comprised blood, obtained from a patient treated with checkpoint blockade. Every receptor here comes from a human donor with melanoma.

The rearrangement uses TRBV27 and TRBJ2-1, with 15 bases matching TRBD2. The CDR3 spans 14 residues. V gave up 10 bases and J gave up 9 bases; unmatched junction bases: 7. Germline V gene sequence: CDR1 MNHEY, CDR2 SMNVEV (reference sequence). The chain's CDR3 is CATRGLAGGAEQFF. CDR3 coding DNA: TGTGCCACCCGGGGACTAGCGGGAGGTGCTGAGCAGTTCTTC.

V gene TRBV27 combines with J gene TRBJ2-5; 7 bases are a match to TRBD2. This CDR3 is 15 amino acids long. Per germline, CDR1 MNHEY and CDR2 SMNVEV (reference sequence). The V segment lost 6 bases and the J segment 0 bases; nucleotides outside the gene matches: 7. CDR3 sequence reads: CASRRLGGYQETQYF. In DNA, the CDR3 is TGTGCCAGCAGAAGGTTGGGGGGGTACCAAGAGACCCAGTACTTC.

This rearrangement joins TRBV6-5 to TRBJ1-4, with 7 bases lining up with TRBD1. V lost 0 bases to trimming and J lost 5 bases; unmatched junction nucleotides: 6. The germline V gene has CDR1 MNHEY and CDR2 SVGAGI. The CDR3 runs 16 residues. The CDR3, as DNA: TGTGCCAGCAGTTACTCGAGCGCGACAGGGAATGAAAAACTGTTTTTT. Residues: CASSYSSATGNEKLFF.

V gene TRBV5-5 combines with J gene TRBJ2-7; perhaps TRBD2 as D (5 bases). From germline, CDR1 is SGHKS and CDR2 YYEKEE (reference sequence). Trimming stripped 0 bases from V and 6 bases from J, with 13 bases between. The CDR3 length is 14 residues. In DNA, the CDR3 is TGTGCCAGCAGCTTGGAGGTAGCGTCCGGCGAGCAGTACTTC. The encoded protein is CASSLEVASGEQYF.

The chain combines TRBV9 with TRBJ2-5; maybe TRBD2 (6 bases). The CDR3 is 16 amino acids. V was clipped by 2 bases and J by 2 bases, with 16 bases between them. Per the germline V gene, CDR1 is SGDLS and CDR2 is YYNGEE. CDR3 protein: CASSVGASDGQETQYF. DNA of the CDR3: TGTGCCAGCAGCGTCGGGGCTAGCGATGGACAAGAGACCCAGTACTTC.

Regarding this clone: Other DNA sequences within the sample encode an identical CDR3. The J gene is TRBJ1-5, the V gene TRBV15, with D possibly matching TRBD1 (5 bases). This CDR3 is built from 17 residues. Germline-derived CDR1 and CDR2 are LNHNV and YYDKDF (reference sequence). Trimming shortened V by 3 bases and J by 1 base, and 16 bases separated the two germline ends. The CDR3 region has the DNA TGTGCCACCAGCAGGGAGGCAGGGAAATGGAGCAATCAGCCCCAGCATTTT. This gives the protein CATSREAGKWSNQPQHF.

The chain is built from TRBV7-3 and TRBJ1-1; D is possibly TRBD1 (6 bases). This CDR3 is 13 amino acids long. Trimming cost V 2 bases and J 7 bases, with 11 bases left between them. CDR1 is SGHTA and CDR2 is FQGTGA in the germline V gene. The CDR3 sequence is CASSLDRSNEAFF. Written as DNA, the CDR3 is TGTGCCAGCAGCTTAGACAGGTCGAATGAAGCTTTCTTT. The full variable domain, completed using reference TRBV7-3 and TRBJ1-1, is GAGVSQTPSNKVTEKGKYVELRCDPISGHTALYWYRQSLGQGPEFLIYFQGTGAADDSGLPNDRFFAVRPEGSVSTLKIQRTERGDSAVYLCASSLDRSNEAFFGQGTRLTVV.

This clone has just one count. V and J are TRBV7-9 and TRBJ1-4; 7 bases agree with TRBD1. The junction had 10 bases not matched to a gene; V was cut back by 5 bases and J by 4 bases. The CDR3 runs 16 residues. Germline CDR1 and CDR2: SEHNR and FQNEAQ (reference sequence). The CDR3 nucleotides are TGTGCCAGCAGCGCGACGGCCGGGACAGTTAATGAAAAACTGTTTTTT. Translated: CASSATAGTVNEKLFF.

The chain carries TRBV18 and TRBJ2-7; D gene ambiguous. The CDR3 loop spans 16 amino acids. Trimming stripped 3 bases from V and 0 bases from J, with 15 bases between. The V gene's germline CDR1 is KGHSH and CDR2 LQKENI. DNA for the CDR3: TGTGCCAGCTCACCGACCTCGACTCTCAACTCCTACGAGCAGTACTTC. This translates into CASSPTSTLNSYEQYF.

This rearrangement joins TRBV19 to TRBJ1-5; D gene uncertain. V was cut by 4 bases and J by 2 bases, with 12 bases left in between. Per germline, CDR1 LNHDA and CDR2 SQIVND (reference sequence). The CDR3 has 15 residues. Here the CDR3 reads CASSNQGVRNQPQHF. The CDR3 nucleotides are TGTGCCAGTAGTAATCAAGGAGTTCGCAATCAGCCCCAGCATTTT.

The chain carries TRBV18 and TRBJ1-1, with D perhaps TRBD1 (5 bases). Germline-derived CDR1 and CDR2 are KGHSH and LQKENI. V gave up 5 bases and J gave up 3 bases, with 13 bases separating them. CDR3 length: 14 residues. CDR3 amino acids: CASSTKRGYTEAFF. The DNA for the CDR3 is TGTGCCAGCTCAACGAAAAGGGGCTACACTGAAGCTTTCTTT.

The rearrangement links TRBV5-5 to TRBJ2-7; TRBD2 is a possible D gene (5 bases). V was cut by 4 bases and J by 6 bases, with 14 bases left in between. The CDR3 spans 13 residues. The germline V gene has CDR1 SGHKS and CDR2 YYEKEE (reference sequence). The CDR3: CASSVLAGPEQYF. The CDR3 region has the DNA TGTGCCAGCAGCGTCCTAGCCGGGCCCGAGCAGTACTTC.

This clone has only one observation. This chain connects TRBV4-1 to TRBJ1-5, with TRBD1 matching over 10 bases. V lost 3 bases and J lost 4; bases outside the gene matches: 6. This CDR3 has 16 residues. Looked up from germline, CDR1 is MGHRA and CDR2 is YSYEKL. The CDR3 nucleotides are TGCGCCAGCAGCCAGGATGGACAGGGGGTGAATCAGCCCCAGCATTTT. Its protein is CASSQDGQGVNQPQHF.

The chain joins TRBV4-1 to TRBJ1-2; 7 nucleotides line up with TRBD1. Trimming removed 2 bases from V and 8 bases from J; junction bases left unmatched: 14. The CDR3 covers 16 residues. In germline, CDR1 is MGHRA, CDR2 YSYEKL. CDR3 amino acids: CASSQITRGASRGYTF. The CDR3 DNA follows: TGCGCCAGCAGCCAAATAACCAGGGGGGCCTCTAGGGGCTACACCTTC.

The table lists this clone with a few counts. The chain combines TRBV19 with TRBJ1-2, with unresolved D. The CDR3 extends over 13 amino acids. Looked up from germline, CDR1 is LNHDA and CDR2 is SQIVND (reference sequence). The V end was cut by 1 base, the J end by 4 bases, with 7 bases between. The CDR3 loop is CASSIAPSYGYTF. The CDR3 region has the DNA TGTGCCAGTAGTATAGCTCCTAGCTATGGCTACACCTTC. Variable domain in full (rest from reference TRBV19 and TRBJ1-2): DGGITQSPKYLFRKEGQNVTLSCEQNLNHDAMYWYRQDPGQGLRLIYYSQIVNDFQKGDIAEGYSVSREKKESFPLTVTSAQKNPTAFYLCASSIAPSYGYTFGSGTRLTVV.

This clone was observed a handful of times. V gene TRBV30 combines with J gene TRBJ1-1, with 7 bases aligning to TRBD1. Germline lookup yields CDR1 GTSNPN and CDR2 SVGIG (reference sequence). J lost 4 bases, V lost 5 bases, and 7 bases had no gene match. The CDR3 totals 13 residues. The CDR3: CAWARQGSTEAFF. The CDR3, as DNA: TGTGCCTGGGCCCGACAGGGTTCCACTGAAGCTTTCTTT.

In its sample, this clone was seen once. The gene calls are TRBV5-4 and TRBJ1-1, with 8 nucleotides matching TRBD1. Germline V CDR1 and CDR2: SGHNT, YYREEE (reference sequence). The V segment lost 4 bases and the J segment 7 bases; nucleotides outside the gene matches: 6. This CDR3 is built from 13 residues. CDR3 sequence reads: CASSRDRRLEAFF. In nucleotides, the CDR3 is TGTGCCAGCAGCCGGGACAGGCGCCTTGAAGCTTTCTTT. Drawing the rest from reference TRBV5-4 and TRBJ1-1, the complete variable domain is ETGVTQSPTHLIKTRGQQVTLRCSSQSGHNTVSWYQQALGQGPQFIFQYYREEENGRGNFPPRFSGLQFPNYSSELNVNALELDDSALYLCASSRDRRLEAFFGQGTRLTVV.

This clone was seen just once. This chain joins TRBV4-2 and TRBJ2-1; 7 bases map to TRBD2. This CDR3 spans 16 amino acids. In germline, CDR1 is LGHNA, CDR2 YNFKEQ. V was clipped by 0 bases and J by 6 bases; unmatched bases: 8. This chain's CDR3 is CASSQDTAGAFNEQFF. The CDR3 nucleotides read TGTGCCAGCAGCCAAGATACGGCGGGAGCTTTCAATGAGCAGTTCTTC.

The CDR3 DNA is TGTGCCAGCAGGGAGTACTACGAGCAGTACTTC. This translates into CASREYYEQYF. The V gene is TRBV2, the J gene TRBJ2-7; D uncertain. Trimming left V 6 bases short and J 3 bases short, with 6 bases between. Per germline, CDR1 SNHLY and CDR2 FYNNEI. CDR3 size: 11 residues.

The chain carries TRBV6-1 and TRBJ2-7, with D hard to call. The CDR3 spans 15 residues. Trimming cost V 4 bases and J 3 bases, with 16 bases left between them. Germline V gene data show CDR1 as MNHNS and CDR2 as SASEGT. CDR3 in DNA: TGTGCCAGCAGTGCAGGACGGGCCGACCTCTACGAGCAGTACTTC. Its translation: CASSAGRADLYEQYF.

Only one count was recorded for this clone. The chain is built from TRBV5-4 and TRBJ1-1; D is possibly TRBD1 (6 bases). This CDR3 spans 16 amino acids. Germline values: CDR1 SGHNT, CDR2 YYREEE (reference sequence). Between the trimmed V and J ends, which lost 0 bases and 4 bases, there was a span of 16 bases. The CDR3 DNA reads TGTGCCAGCAGCTTGGCCCCTTGGACAGACGGCACTGAAGCTTTCTTT. This translates into CASSLAPWTDGTEAFF.

The genes are TRBV6-5 and TRBJ1-3, with D possibly being TRBD1 (6 bases). This CDR3 is 14 amino acids long. Per germline, CDR1 MNHEY and CDR2 SVGAGI. V was cut by 5 bases and J by 3 bases, with 11 bases left in between. The CDR3 spells CASSAQGYGNTIYF. DNA of the CDR3: TGTGCCAGCAGTGCACAGGGATATGGAAACACCATATATTTT.

The chain is built from TRBV25-1 and TRBJ1-6; D is possibly TRBD1 (5 bases). Trimming took 3 bases from V and 4 from J, leaving 13 bases between them. Germline CDR1 and CDR2: MGHDK and SYGVNS. CDR3 length: 16 amino acids. The CDR3 sequence: CASSEAGPGYNSPLHF. The CDR3 nucleotides are TGTGCCAGCAGTGAGGCAGGGCCCGGGTATAATTCACCCCTCCACTTT.